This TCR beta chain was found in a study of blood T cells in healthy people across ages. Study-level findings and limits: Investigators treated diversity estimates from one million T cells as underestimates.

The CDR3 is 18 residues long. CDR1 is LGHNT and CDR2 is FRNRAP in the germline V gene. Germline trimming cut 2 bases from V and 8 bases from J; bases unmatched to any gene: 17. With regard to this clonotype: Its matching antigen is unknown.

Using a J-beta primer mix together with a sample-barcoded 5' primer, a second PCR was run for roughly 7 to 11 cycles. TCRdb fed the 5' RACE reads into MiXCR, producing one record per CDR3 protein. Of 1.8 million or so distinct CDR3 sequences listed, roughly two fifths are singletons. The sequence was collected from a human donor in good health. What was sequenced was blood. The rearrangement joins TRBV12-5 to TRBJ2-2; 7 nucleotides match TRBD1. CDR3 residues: CASGLPVLGQERGGELFF. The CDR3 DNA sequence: TGTGCTAGTGGTTTGCCGGTTCTAGGACAGGAGAGAGGTGGGGAGCTGTTTTTT. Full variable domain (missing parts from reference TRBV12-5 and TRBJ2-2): DARVTQTPRHKVTEMGQEVTMRCQPILGHNTVFWYRQTMMQGLELLAYFRNRAPLDDSGMPKDRFSAEMPDATLATLKIQPSEPRDSAVYFCASGLPVLGQERGGELFFGEGSRLTVL.